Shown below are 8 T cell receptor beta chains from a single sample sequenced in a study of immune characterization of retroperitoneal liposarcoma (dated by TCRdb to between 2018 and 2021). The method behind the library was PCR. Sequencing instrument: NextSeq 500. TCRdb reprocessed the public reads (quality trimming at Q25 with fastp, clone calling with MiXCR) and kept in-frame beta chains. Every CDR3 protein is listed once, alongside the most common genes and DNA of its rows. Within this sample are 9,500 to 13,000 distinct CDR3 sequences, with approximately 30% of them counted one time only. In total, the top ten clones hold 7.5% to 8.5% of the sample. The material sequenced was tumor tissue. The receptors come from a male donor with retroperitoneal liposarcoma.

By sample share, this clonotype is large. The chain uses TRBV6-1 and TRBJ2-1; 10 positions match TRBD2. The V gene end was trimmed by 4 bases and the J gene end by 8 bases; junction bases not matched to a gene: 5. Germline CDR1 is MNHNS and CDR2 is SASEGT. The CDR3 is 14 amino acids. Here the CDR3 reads CASSGLAGVHEQFF. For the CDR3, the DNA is TGTGCCAGCAGTGGGCTAGCGGGAGTACATGAGCAGTTCTTC.

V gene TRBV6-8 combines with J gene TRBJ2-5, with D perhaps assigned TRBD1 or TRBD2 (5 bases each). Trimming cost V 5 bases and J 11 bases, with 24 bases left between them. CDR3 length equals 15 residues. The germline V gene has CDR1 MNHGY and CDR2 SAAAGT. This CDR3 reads CASSHRGEPGDEQYF. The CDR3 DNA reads TGTGCCAGCAGTCATCGGGGCGAGCCAGGCGATGAGCAGTACTTC.

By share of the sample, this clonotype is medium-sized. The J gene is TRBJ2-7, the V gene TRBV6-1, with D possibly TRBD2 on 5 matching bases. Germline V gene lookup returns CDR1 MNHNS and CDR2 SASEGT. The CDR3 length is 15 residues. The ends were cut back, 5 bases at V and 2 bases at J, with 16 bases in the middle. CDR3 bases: TGTGCCAGCAGTCTTCCCCACGGGATGACCTACGAGCAGTACTTC. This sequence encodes CASSLPHGMTYEQYF.

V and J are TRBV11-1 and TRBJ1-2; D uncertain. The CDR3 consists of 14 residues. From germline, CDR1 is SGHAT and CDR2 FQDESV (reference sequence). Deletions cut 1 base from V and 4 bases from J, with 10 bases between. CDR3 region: CASSLVRTTYGYTF. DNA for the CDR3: TGTGCCAGCAGCTTAGTACGGACGACCTATGGCTACACCTTC.

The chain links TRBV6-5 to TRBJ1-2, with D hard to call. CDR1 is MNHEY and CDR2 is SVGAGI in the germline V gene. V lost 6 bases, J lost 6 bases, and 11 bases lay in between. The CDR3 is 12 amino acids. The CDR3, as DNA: TGTGCCAGCAGGGGTGGATCAAATGGCTACACCTTC. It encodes CASRGGSNGYTF.

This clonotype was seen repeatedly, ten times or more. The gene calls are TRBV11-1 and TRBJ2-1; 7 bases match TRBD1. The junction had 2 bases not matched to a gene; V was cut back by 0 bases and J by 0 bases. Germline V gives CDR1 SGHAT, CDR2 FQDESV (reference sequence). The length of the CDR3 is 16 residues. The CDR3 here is CASSLAGTVSYNEQFF. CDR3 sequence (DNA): TGTGCCAGCAGCTTAGCGGGGACAGTCTCCTACAATGAGCAGTTCTTC.

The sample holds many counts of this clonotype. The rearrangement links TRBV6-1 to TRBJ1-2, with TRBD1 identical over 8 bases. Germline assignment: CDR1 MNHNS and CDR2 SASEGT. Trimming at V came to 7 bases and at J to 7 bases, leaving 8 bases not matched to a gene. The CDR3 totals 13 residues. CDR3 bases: TGTGCCAGCACTAAGACAGGGGAGGGTGGCTACACCTTC. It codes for CASTKTGEGGYTF.

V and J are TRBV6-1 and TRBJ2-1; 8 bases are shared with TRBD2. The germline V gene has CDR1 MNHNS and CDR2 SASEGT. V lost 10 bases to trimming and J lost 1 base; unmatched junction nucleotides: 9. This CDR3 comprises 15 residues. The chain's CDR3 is CAISPGGGSYNEQFF. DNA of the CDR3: TGTGCCATCTCGCCGGGGGGGGGATCCTACAATGAGCAGTTCTTC.